The source of this T cell receptor beta chain is a study of neurological immune-mediated disorders. Study observations and caveats: Private repertoires in all groups were suggested by the finding that expanded clones across subjects shared no CDR3 amino acid sequences.

CDR3 length: 14 amino acids. The germline gives CDR1 SGHRS, CDR2 YFSETQ. The ends were cut back, 4 bases at V and 1 base at J, with 10 bases in the middle. The unsorted libraries were produced from 2 million PBMCs held at -80 C. A 10-nucleotide random UMI tagged transcripts in template-switch 5'RACE cDNA synthesis. TCRdb called the 5' RACE reads again in MiXCR, with one record for every CDR3 protein. Among 80,000 to 95,000 distinct CDR3 sequences listed, 3% to 4.5% were seen once. Note on this clonotype: As yet, its antigen is unknown.

V is TRBV5-1 and J is TRBJ2-3; D perhaps matches TRBD1 (5 bases). The sequence derives from a woman in her forties or fifties with multiple sclerosis. Material for sequencing was PBMCs. This CDR3 reads CASSPVGGTDTQYF. The CDR3 nucleotides read TGCGCCAGCAGCCCCGTAGGGGGCACAGATACGCAGTATTTT.